The source of this T cell receptor (beta chain) is a study of T cell responses to AZD1222 COVID-19 vaccine. Sequencing used immunoSEQ multiplex PCR; TCRdb keeps in-frame clones, though not all of them. The repertoire holds over 95,000 clones, with approximately 88% as singletons. Findings and caveats of the study: Most donors were white British, females outnumbered males, and clonal diversity was possibly underestimated. The study found Spike-specific TCR breadth and depth rose after two AZD1222 doses.

Trimming left V 4 bases short and J 5 bases short, with 16 bases between. Per germline, CDR1 SGHDT and CDR2 YYEEEE. The CDR3 has 14 amino acids. To note about this clone: Antigen specificity is unknown.

The chain has TRBV5-6 and TRBJ2-7; D could derive from TRBD1 or TRBD2 (5 bases each). The sample was peripheral blood, taken 28 days after the second AZD1222 dose. The sequence derives from an adult who received the AZD1222 COVID-19 vaccine. CDR3 DNA: TGTGCCAGCAGCAACATTTTAGTGGGGGACGAGCAGTACTTC. Translating it yields CASSNILVGDEQYF.